The rows below give T cell receptor beta chains drawn from one sample of a study of vaccination and CD4 T cells after COVID-19. No cognate antigen is known for these TCRs. TCRdb redid the calling of the PCR reads with MiXCR, one entry per CDR3 protein. The data show 8,000 to 9,000 distinct CDR3 sequences, roughly three fifths seen once. Sequencing was carried out using CD4+ T cells from blood, cultured in vitro. Every receptor here comes from a human donor who had recovered from COVID-19. Both conserved end residues are part of each CDR3. A D gene is named only where the DNA matches it firmly. For some rows the clone size is stated as once, few or many, or as a class when expanded; others skip it.

abundance	d_gene	v_gene	j_gene	CDR3aa	CDR3nt
-	TRBD1	TRBV10-2	TRBJ1-5	CASRRGQGNQPQHF	TGCGCCAGCCGAAGGGGGCAGGGCAATCAGCCCCAGCATTTT
-	-	TRBV2	TRBJ2-7	CASSEGLQAGEQYF	TGTGCCAGCAGTGAAGGGTTGCAGGCGGGCGAGCAGTACTTC
-	TRBD1	TRBV28	TRBJ1-5	CASSLGTGKMAQHF	TGTGCCAGCAGTTTAGGGACAGGCAAAATGGCCCAGCATTTT
-	TRBD1	TRBV6-1	TRBJ1-5	CASRNRGNQPQHF	TGTGCCAGCAGGAACAGGGGGAATCAGCCCCAGCATTTT
-	TRBD1	TRBV28	TRBJ1-1	CASSLDRTGRSAFF	TGTGCCAGCAGCCTAGATAGGACAGGGAGGTCCGCTTTCTTT
-	-	TRBV20-1	TRBJ2-3	CSARGLTDTQYF	TGCAGTGCTAGGGGTCTCACAGATACGCAGTATTTT
-	-	TRBV7-2	TRBJ2-7	CASSFSRSSYEQYF	TGTGCCAGCAGCTTCTCACGAAGCTCCTACGAGCAGTACTTC
-	-	TRBV24-1	TRBJ1-5	CATSGAGDQPQHF	TGTGCCACCAGTGGGGCAGGCGATCAGCCCCAGCATTTT
few	TRBD2	TRBV6-1	TRBJ2-1	CATSGVAGANEQFF	TGTGCCACCTCGGGCGTAGCGGGAGCCAATGAGCAGTTCTTC
-	TRBD1	TRBV28	TRBJ1-1	CASSFGQVYTEAFF	TGTGCCAGCAGTTTCGGACAGGTGTACACTGAAGCTTTCTTT
-	TRBD1	TRBV6-1	TRBJ2-7	CASSVQGEAYEQYF	TGTGCCAGCAGTGTTCAGGGGGAAGCCTACGAGCAGTACTTC
-	TRBD1	TRBV7-2	TRBJ1-1	CASSLSRGSTEAFF	TGTGCCAGCAGCTTAAGCAGGGGGAGCACTGAAGCTTTCTTT
-	-	TRBV24-1	TRBJ2-3	CATSVASGTDTQYF	TGTGCCACCAGTGTAGCTAGCGGCACAGATACGCAGTATTTT
-	-	TRBV20-1	TRBJ2-5	CSASVPAGRYGTQYF	TGCAGTGCTAGCGTCCCAGCAGGCCGTTATGGGACCCAGTACTTC
-	-	TRBV28	TRBJ1-2	CASSSGGQDYGYTF	TGTGCCAGCAGTTCGGGGGGGCAGGACTATGGCTACACCTTC
-	-	TRBV28	TRBJ1-5	CASSILDQPQHF	TGTGCCAGCAGTATACTGGATCAGCCCCAGCATTTT
-	-	TRBV7-2	TRBJ2-1	CASSSGPITYNEQFF	TGTGCCAGCAGCTCCGGACCGATTACCTACAATGAGCAGTTCTTC
-	-	TRBV7-3	TRBJ2-7	CASSLNGGEQYF	TGTGCCAGCAGCTTAAACGGTGGCGAGCAGTACTTC
-	-	TRBV7-2	TRBJ2-7	CASSLGLGTYYEQYF	TGTGCCAGCAGCTTAGGACTAGGAACCTACTACGAGCAGTACTTC
-	-	TRBV20-1	TRBJ2-1	CSAGGGEVLYNEQFF	TGCAGTGCAGGGGGGGGAGAGGTTCTCTACAATGAGCAGTTCTTC
-	-	TRBV20-1	TRBJ1-5	CSASVGAAQFQPQHF	TGCAGTGCTAGTGTTGGGGCGGCCCAATTTCAGCCCCAGCATTTT
once	-	TRBV6-1	TRBJ1-6	CASSERMRGAPLHF	TGTGCCAGCAGCGAAAGGATGCGTGGGGCCCCCCTCCACTTT
-	-	TRBV7-2	TRBJ1-2	CASSSKWDNYGYTF	TGTGCCAGCAGCTCCAAGTGGGACAACTATGGCTACACCTTC
-	TRBD2	TRBV6-2/TRBV6-3	TRBJ2-7	CASTTGRETYEQYF	TGTGCCAGCACCACCGGGCGGGAGACCTACGAGCAGTACTTC
-	-	TRBV20-1	TRBJ2-5	CSAREGGRETQYF	TGCAGTGCTAGAGAAGGGGGAAGGGAGACCCAGTACTTC
once	-	TRBV21-1	TRBJ2-5	CARRGPGGEETQYF	TGTGCCAGGAGGGGGCCGGGTGGGGAAGAGACCCAGTACTTC
-	TRBD1	TRBV20-1	TRBJ2-3	CSARGTGGRDTQYF	TGCAGTGCTAGGGGGACAGGGGGTCGGGATACGCAGTATTTT
-	-	TRBV20-1	TRBJ1-5	CSATGQSNQPQHF	TGCAGTGCTACTGGACAGAGCAATCAGCCCCAGCATTTT
-	TRBD1	TRBV7-6	TRBJ2-5	CASSIAGRGETQYF	TGTGCCAGCAGCATTGCAGGCAGGGGGGAGACCCAGTACTTC
few	-	TRBV20-1	TRBJ1-6	CSARDQRLGNSPLHF	TGCAGTGCTAGAGATCAGCGGCTTGGGAATTCACCCCTCCACTTT
-	-	TRBV15	TRBJ2-3	CATSDRADTQYF	TGTGCCACCAGCGACAGAGCGGATACGCAGTATTTT
-	-	TRBV28	TRBJ2-7	CASSLGGLEQYF	TGTGCCAGCAGCCTGGGGGGGCTCGAGCAGTACTTC
-	-	TRBV5-4	TRBJ1-2	CASSLPGLDYGYTF	TGTGCCAGCAGCTTGCCAGGGCTAGACTATGGCTACACCTTC
-	-	TRBV6-1	TRBJ2-5	CASRRAGQETQYF	TGTGCCAGCAGGAGAGCGGGCCAAGAGACCCAGTACTTC
-	TRBD2	TRBV7-2	TRBJ2-1	CASSPGGGRANEQFF	TGTGCCAGCAGCCCTGGAGGCGGGAGGGCCAATGAGCAGTTCTTC
few	-	TRBV20-1	TRBJ2-3	CSASGTDTQYF	TGCAGTGCTAGCGGCACAGATACGCAGTATTTT
few	-	TRBV15	TRBJ2-5	CATSRDAGLQETQYF	TGTGCCACCAGCAGAGATGCGGGACTGCAGGAGACCCAGTACTTC
-	-	TRBV5-1	TRBJ2-5	CASSRDSGETQYF	TGCGCCAGCAGCAGGGACTCCGGGGAGACCCAGTACTTC
-	-	TRBV20-1	TRBJ1-5	CSAVQRRNQPQHF	TGCAGTGCCGTACAGCGTCGGAATCAGCCCCAGCATTTT